Each of the 23 T cell receptor beta chains below was sequenced from the same sample in a study of post-analysis software for immune sequencing data. For these receptors, no antigen is known. The authors incorporated unique molecular identifiers into the TCR beta cDNA libraries. TCRdb analysed the PCR reads with MiXCR anew, one entry per CDR3 protein. Of about 570,000 distinct CDR3 sequences in the sample, roughly 34% are singletons; the top ten hold approximately 5.4%. Study results and caveats: Higher frequency in patients than in controls was seen for roughly five TRBV segments, with TRBV5-6, TRBV5-1 and TRBV20-1 among them.

Sample: blood. All receptors come from a girl aged 2-17 years with multiple sclerosis.

Points on this clonotype: This may come from a read error, since a much larger clone is one base off. CDR3 nucleotide sequence: TGTGGCAGCAGTTTATGGTCTAGCCCAGACTACGAGCAGTACTTC. Encoded protein: CGSSLWSSPDYEQYF. J is TRBJ2-7 and V is TRBV27; D is possibly TRBD2 (5 bases). CDR1 is MNHEY, CDR2 SMNVEV, per germline (reference sequence). CDR3 length: 15 amino acids.

The genes are TRBV4-1 and TRBJ1-5; D gene unclear. Trimming pared 0 bases from V and 1 base from J, leaving 4 bases between. Germline CDR1 and CDR2: MGHRA and YSYEKL. This CDR3 region has 14 residues. The CDR3 sequence is CASSQERSNQPQHF. The CDR3 DNA is TGCGCCAGCAGCCAAGAACGGAGCAATCAGCCCCAGCATTTT.

This rearrangement joins TRBV4-1 to TRBJ2-3; D tentatively reads TRBD1 or TRBD2 (5 bases each). CDR3 size: 16 residues. Germline V gives CDR1 MGHRA, CDR2 YSYEKL. The germline V and J ends were trimmed by 0 bases and 5 bases, with 15 bases remaining between them. CDR3 coding DNA: TGCGCCAGCAGCCAAGATTCGACGGGGCCAGGAGATACGCAGTATTTT. Translated: CASSQDSTGPGDTQYF.

This chain links TRBV4-1 with TRBJ1-5; D uncertain. This CDR3 spans 14 amino acids. With 3 bases removed from V and 0 bases from J, the gap between germline ends came to 6 bases. The germline V gene encodes CDR1 MGHRA and CDR2 YSYEKL. CDR3 sequence reads: CASSHVASNQPQHF. The CDR3 bases are TGCGCCAGCAGCCACGTGGCTAGCAATCAGCCCCAGCATTTT.

There are a few counts of this clonotype. This rearrangement joins TRBV12-5 to TRBJ2-5; D unresolved. This CDR3 region has 14 residues. V gave up 6 bases and J gave up 3 bases, with 14 bases separating them. Germline V gene data show CDR1 as LGHNT and CDR2 as FRNRAP. CDR3: CASGPGYGEETQYF. In DNA, the CDR3 is TGTGCTAGTGGCCCCGGATATGGGGAAGAGACCCAGTACTTC. Full variable domain (rest looked up from reference TRBV12-5 and TRBJ2-5): DARVTQTPRHKVTEMGQEVTMRCQPILGHNTVFWYRQTMMQGLELLAYFRNRAPLDDSGMPKDRFSAEMPDATLATLKIQPSEPRDSAVYFCASGPGYGEETQYFGPGTRLLVL.

This chain uses TRBV5-1 with TRBJ2-1, with D uncertain. V lost 0 bases and J lost 2, with 12 bases in between. The CDR3 sequence is 16 residues long. CDR1 and CDR2 (germline): SGHRS, YFSETQ. CDR3: CASSLELSGTYNEQFF. Here the CDR3 DNA reads TGCGCCAGCAGCTTGGAACTCTCAGGAACCTACAATGAGCAGTTCTTC.

This clonotype appeared a single time. This chain links TRBV9 with TRBJ2-7, with 10 bases lining up with TRBD1. V trimming: 3 bases; J trimming: 4 bases; junction bases outside the gene matches: 4. Germline V lookup: CDR1 SGDLS, CDR2 YYNGEE. This CDR3 is built from 14 residues. This CDR3 is CASSGGDRGYEQYF. For the CDR3, the DNA is TGTGCCAGCAGCGGAGGGGACAGGGGTTACGAGCAGTACTTC.

This clonotype was detected only a few times. This chain's CDR3 is CASSLNQETYGYTF. Here the CDR3 DNA reads TGTGCCAGCAGCTTAAATCAGGAGACCTATGGCTACACCTTC. J is TRBJ1-2 and V is TRBV13; D ambiguous. The CDR3 has 14 residues. Germline CDR1 reads PRHDT; CDR2 reads FYEKMQ (reference sequence). V was clipped by 2 bases and J by 4 bases, with 11 bases between them.

This clonotype was detected a few times. This chain links TRBV11-2 with TRBJ2-2; D unresolved. V was shortened by 1 base and J by 5 bases, with 8 bases between the two germline ends. From germline, CDR1 is SGHAT and CDR2 FQNNGV. The CDR3 covers 14 residues. The CDR3 DNA is TGTGCCAGCAGCTTAGGGGCTACGACCGGGGAGCTGTTTTTT. Its protein is CASSLGATTGELFF.

Worth noting for this clonotype: Just one base apart from a much larger clone, this may be a read error. The J gene is TRBJ2-7, the V gene TRBV29-1, with a weak D call TRBD2 (6 bases). Near its end, the DNA agrees better with TRBJ2-5, so the J call may be wrong. Germline loops: CDR1 SQVTM, CDR2 ANQGSEA. CDR3 length: 15 amino acids. The CDR3 DNA sequence: TGCAGCCTCGTTGGTGCGGACGGAGGGGTCGGGACCCAGTACTTC. Its translation is CSLVGADGGVGTQYF.

This clonotype has at least ten counts. The chain uses TRBV10-3 and TRBJ2-5, with D perhaps matching TRBD1 (7 bases). This CDR3 region has 15 residues. Trimming removed 0 bases from V and 3 bases from J, with 11 bases in between. The germline CDR1 and CDR2 sequences are ENHRY and SYGVKD. CDR3 nucleotides: TGTGCCATCAGTGAGTCGCGGGACAGTAAAGAGACCCAGTACTTC. Translation gives CAISESRDSKETQYF.

The J gene is TRBJ2-1, the V gene TRBV20-1, with a weak D call TRBD1 (7 bases). V lost 4 bases and J 10 bases, leaving 23 bases between the germline ends. Germline CDR1 DFQATT, CDR2 SNEGSKA (reference sequence). This CDR3 contains 15 residues. CDR3 amino acids: CSAIGGTAVSYEQFF. Here the CDR3 DNA reads TGCAGTGCTATTGGGGGGACAGCAGTCTCCTACGAGCAGTTCTTC.

Only a few counts were recorded for this clonotype. The rearrangement uses TRBV7-9 and TRBJ1-2; no clear D. Germline V lookup: CDR1 SEHNR, CDR2 FQNEAQ (reference sequence). The CDR3 runs to 14 residues. Trimming took 1 base from V and 4 from J, leaving 10 bases between them. The CDR3 reads CASSLETPGYGYTF. CDR3 bases: TGTGCCAGCAGCTTAGAAACCCCCGGCTATGGCTACACCTTC.

V and J are TRBV20-1 and TRBJ1-2, with D possibly TRBD1 on 6 matching bases. The CDR3 extends over 15 amino acids. The germline V gene encodes CDR1 DFQATT and CDR2 SNEGSKA (reference sequence). Trimming pared 3 bases from V and 4 bases from J, leaving 18 bases between. The CDR3 is CSARTGSELTYGYTF. CDR3 nucleotide sequence: TGCAGTGCTAGGACAGGAAGCGAACTTACCTATGGCTACACCTTC.

This clonotype has only a few counts. This chain links TRBV6-5 with TRBJ1-5, with D uncertain. The germline V and J ends were trimmed by 6 bases and 6 bases, with 15 bases remaining between them. This CDR3 comprises 14 residues. The germline CDR1 and CDR2 sequences are MNHEY and SVGAGI. For the CDR3, the DNA is TGTGCCAGCAGCCGCGATACAGCGGGTCAGCCCCAGCATTTT. It codes for CASSRDTAGQPQHF.

This chain uses TRBV5-1 with TRBJ2-1; the match to TRBD2 covers 8 bases. CDR1 is SGHRS, CDR2 YFSETQ, per germline. The CDR3 is 16 residues long. The J segment lost 5 bases and the V segment lost 0 bases, leaving 7 bases of the junction unmatched. The CDR3 DNA reads TGCGCCAGCAGCTTGGCGGGCGGGGGGTTTAACAATGAGCAGTTCTTC. Amino acid sequence: CASSLAGGGFNNEQFF. Drawing the rest from reference TRBV5-1 and TRBJ2-1, the complete variable domain is KAGVTQTPRYLIKTRGQQVTLSCSPISGHRSVSWYQQTPGQGLQFLFEYFSETQRNKGNFPGRFSGRQFSNSRSEMNVSTLELGDSALYLCASSLAGGGFNNEQFFGPGTRLTVL.

This clonotype was counted only a few times. The CDR3 region has the DNA TGCAGTGAACTAGCGGGTGTCACAGATACGCAGTATTTT. Its protein is CSELAGVTDTQYF. The chain is built from TRBV20-1 and TRBJ2-3, with 9 bases fitting TRBD2. This CDR3 region has 13 residues. Germline CDR1 and CDR2: DFQATT and SNEGSKA (reference sequence). Trimming at V came to 7 bases and at J to 2 bases, leaving 4 bases not matched to a gene.

A few counts support this clonotype. The chain is built from TRBV12-3 or TRBV12-4 and TRBJ1-2; tentatively, D is TRBD1 (5 bases). This CDR3 is 15 amino acids long. With 3 bases removed from V and 8 bases from J, the gap between germline ends came to 19 bases. CDR3: CASSLPPDGRDGYTF. In DNA form, the CDR3 reads TGTGCCAGCAGTTTGCCCCCTGACGGCAGGGACGGCTACACCTTC.

This clonotype was seen only a few times. The rearrangement links TRBV20-1 to TRBJ2-3; D is undetermined. The CDR3 sequence is 13 residues long. CDR1 is DFQATT and CDR2 is SNEGSKA in the germline V gene (reference sequence). Deletions cut 6 bases from V and 2 bases from J, with 12 bases between. CDR3 nucleotide sequence: TGCAGTGCCAGGAAGATAGTCACAGATACGCAGTATTTT. Its protein product is CSARKIVTDTQYF.

The chain links TRBV28 to TRBJ1-5; no definite D call. The CDR3 sequence is 12 residues long. The germline V and J ends were trimmed by 10 bases and 1 base, with 8 bases remaining between them. The germline gives CDR1 MDHEN, CDR2 SYDVKM. The CDR3 loop is CATDGSNQPQHF. CDR3 in DNA: TGTGCCACGGACGGGAGCAATCAGCCCCAGCATTTT.

The rearrangement uses TRBV7-9 and TRBJ1-1, with D possibly being TRBD1 (5 bases). The CDR3 runs 14 residues. In germline, CDR1 is SEHNR, CDR2 FQNEAQ (reference sequence). Between the trimmed V and J ends, which lost 5 bases and 7 bases, there was a span of 17 bases. In nucleotides, the CDR3 is TGTGCCAGCAGCCGCCAACGGGGCGGGAATGAAGCTTTCTTT. Its protein is CASSRQRGGNEAFF. Filled out from reference TRBV7-9 and TRBJ1-1, the complete variable domain reads DTGVSQNPRHKITKRGQNVTFRCDPISEHNRLYWYRQTLGQGPEFLTYFQNEAQLEKSRLLSDRFSAERPKGSFSTLEIQRTEQGDSAMYLCASSRQRGGNEAFFGQGTRLTVV.

This clonotype was seen at least ten times. The rearrangement joins TRBV5-6 to TRBJ2-1; D not resolved. V gave up 2 bases and J gave up 4 bases, with 4 bases separating them. This CDR3 is built from 12 residues. CDR1 is SGHDT and CDR2 is YYEEEE in the germline V gene. In DNA form, the CDR3 reads TGTGCCAGCAGCTTAGAGTACAATGAGCAGTTCTTC. Translated: CASSLEYNEQFF.

This clonotype was counted between two and nine times. Written as DNA, the CDR3 is TGTGCCAGCAGCTTAGTTTGCATTTCGGACAGGGACTCGTACGAGCAGTACTTC. Its protein product is CASSLVCISDRDSYEQYF. This chain joins TRBV7-9 and TRBJ2-7, with 8 bases that match TRBD1. In germline, CDR1 is SEHNR, CDR2 FQNEAQ (reference sequence). After removal of 1 base from V and 4 bases from J, the junction contained 15 bases not matched to a gene. The CDR3 totals 18 residues.